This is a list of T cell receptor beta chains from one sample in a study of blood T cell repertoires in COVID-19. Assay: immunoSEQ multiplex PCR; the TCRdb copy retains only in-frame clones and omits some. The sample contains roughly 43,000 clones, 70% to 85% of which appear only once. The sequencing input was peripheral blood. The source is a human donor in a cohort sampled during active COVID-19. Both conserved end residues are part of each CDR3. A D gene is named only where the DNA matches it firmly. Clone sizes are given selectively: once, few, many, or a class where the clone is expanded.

CDR3 DNA: TGTGCCAGCAGCTTAGGGGGGCAGACAGACTACGAGCAGTACTTC
CDR3 protein: CASSLGGQTDYEQYF
clone size: NA
V gene: TRBV7-6
CDR3 length: 15
J gene: TRBJ2-7
D gene: NA

CDR3 DNA: TGTGCCAGCAGTTACCCTCGGGGCACAGATACGCAGTATTTT
CDR3 protein: CASSYPRGTDTQYF
clone size: NA
V gene: TRBV6-6
CDR3 length: 14
J gene: TRBJ2-3
D gene: NA

CDR3 DNA: TGTGCCTGGAGTCCCCAGGGCACAACTAATGAAAAACTGTTTTTT
CDR3 protein: CAWSPQGTTNEKLFF
clone size: NA
V gene: TRBV30
CDR3 length: 15
J gene: TRBJ1-4
D gene: NA

CDR3 DNA: TGTGCCAGCAGCCCCCTCTACAGGCCGAATCAGCCCCAGCATTTT
CDR3 protein: CASSPLYRPNQPQHF
clone size: NA
V gene: TRBV5-5
CDR3 length: 15
J gene: TRBJ1-5
D gene: NA

CDR3 DNA: TGTGCCAGCAGTTGGGGGGGCGGCACCGGGGAGCTGTTTTTT
CDR3 protein: CASSWGGGTGELFF
clone size: NA
V gene: TRBV28
CDR3 length: 14
J gene: TRBJ2-2
D gene: NA

CDR3 DNA: TGTGCCAGCAGGGGACAGGCGGCGGGGCAGTACTTC
CDR3 protein: CASRGQAAGQYF
clone size: NA
V gene: TRBV7-9
CDR3 length: 12
J gene: TRBJ2-7
D gene: TRBD1

CDR3 DNA: TGCGCCAGCAGCTTGGGAGGGGGCACCCACGAGCAGTACTTC
CDR3 protein: CASSLGGGTHEQYF
clone size: NA
V gene: TRBV5-1
CDR3 length: 14
J gene: TRBJ2-7
D gene: TRBD1

CDR3 DNA: TGTGCCAGCAGCCCCCGGGAGGGTCAAGGCTATGGCTACACCTTC
CDR3 protein: CASSPREGQGYGYTF
clone size: once
V gene: TRBV4-2
CDR3 length: 15
J gene: TRBJ1-2
D gene: NA

CDR3 DNA: TGTGCCAGTAATGACCAAGCGGGTTACAATGAGCAGTTCTTC
CDR3 protein: CASNDQAGYNEQFF
clone size: NA
V gene: TRBV19
CDR3 length: 14
J gene: TRBJ2-1
D gene: NA

CDR3 DNA: TGTGCCAGTAGTATCCGGGACTTCAGTGCCGGGGAGCTGTTTTTT
CDR3 protein: CASSIRDFSAGELFF
clone size: NA
V gene: TRBV19
CDR3 length: 15
J gene: TRBJ2-2
D gene: NA

CDR3 DNA: TGTGCCAGCTCTAACCGACAGGGAACAGATACGCAGTATTTT
CDR3 protein: CASSNRQGTDTQYF
clone size: NA
V gene: TRBV6-5
CDR3 length: 14
J gene: TRBJ2-3
D gene: TRBD1

CDR3 DNA: TGCGCCAGCAGGGGTCAGACAGGGGGAAGAGCTGGGGCCAACGTCCTGACTTTC
CDR3 protein: CASRGQTGGRAGANVLTF
clone size: NA
V gene: TRBV5-1
CDR3 length: 18
J gene: TRBJ2-6
D gene: TRBD1

CDR3 DNA: TGCGCCAGCAGCCAAGGAGGACTGGGGGGGGCCCTTAACTATGGCTACACCTTC
CDR3 protein: CASSQGGLGGALNYGYTF
clone size: NA
V gene: TRBV4-3
CDR3 length: 18
J gene: TRBJ1-2
D gene: NA

CDR3 DNA: TGCAGTGCTAGTGGGGGGACAGGGGTGCCACCCCTCCACTTT
CDR3 protein: CSASGGTGVPPLHF
clone size: NA
V gene: TRBV20-1
CDR3 length: 14
J gene: TRBJ1-6
D gene: TRBD1

CDR3 DNA: TGTGCCTCCCGGGGGGCGGCCCCCGGGGAGCTGTTTTTT
CDR3 protein: CASRGAAPGELFF
clone size: NA
V gene: TRBV19
CDR3 length: 13
J gene: TRBJ2-2
D gene: NA

CDR3 DNA: TGTGCCAGCAGTTGGCGGGGGGGCGCGGACACCGGGGAGCTGTTTTTT
CDR3 protein: CASSWRGGADTGELFF
clone size: NA
V gene: TRBV7-2
CDR3 length: 16
J gene: TRBJ2-2
D gene: TRBD2

CDR3 DNA: TGTGCCAGCAGTCCAGGACAGGGGATGAACACTGAAGCTTTCTTT
CDR3 protein: CASSPGQGMNTEAFF
clone size: few
V gene: TRBV28
CDR3 length: 15
J gene: TRBJ1-1
D gene: TRBD1

CDR3 DNA: TGTGCCAGCAGCTTCCCCGGACTAGCATCAGATACGCAGTATTTT
CDR3 protein: CASSFPGLASDTQYF
clone size: NA
V gene: TRBV7-9
CDR3 length: 15
J gene: TRBJ2-3
D gene: TRBD2

CDR3 DNA: TGTGCCAGCAGTTCCCAGAGACAGGTTAACGAGCAGTACTTC
CDR3 protein: CASSSQRQVNEQYF
clone size: NA
V gene: TRBV27
CDR3 length: 14
J gene: TRBJ2-7
D gene: NA

CDR3 DNA: TGTGCCAGCAGCCCCGCCCGGGAGCAGTTCTTC
CDR3 protein: CASSPAREQFF
clone size: few
V gene: TRBV6-2/TRBV6-3
CDR3 length: 11
J gene: TRBJ2-1
D gene: NA

CDR3 DNA: TGCGCCAGCAGCCTCCTCAGGGGGAATCAGCCCCAGCATTTT
CDR3 protein: CASSLLRGNQPQHF
clone size: few
V gene: TRBV4-1
CDR3 length: 14
J gene: TRBJ1-5
D gene: TRBD1

CDR3 DNA: TGTGCCAGCAGTCAGACAAGCAGCCCCACAGATACGCAGTATTTT
CDR3 protein: CASSQTSSPTDTQYF
clone size: NA
V gene: TRBV3-1/TRBV3-2
CDR3 length: 15
J gene: TRBJ2-3
D gene: NA

CDR3 DNA: TGTGCCAGCAGTTCCCCGGTCGGGACAGATAACACCGGGGAGCTGTTTTTT
CDR3 protein: CASSSPVGTDNTGELFF
clone size: NA
V gene: TRBV28
CDR3 length: 17
J gene: TRBJ2-2
D gene: TRBD1

CDR3 DNA: TGTGCCAGCAGTTTATGGGCACCGGGAGCAAATGAAAAACTGTTTTTT
CDR3 protein: CASSLWAPGANEKLFF
clone size: NA
V gene: TRBV28
CDR3 length: 16
J gene: TRBJ1-4
D gene: NA

CDR3 DNA: TGTGCCGAACAGGAGAATAGCAATCAGCCCCAGCATTTT
CDR3 protein: CAEQENSNQPQHF
clone size: once
V gene: TRBV6-5
CDR3 length: 13
J gene: TRBJ1-5
D gene: NA

CDR3 DNA: TGTGCCAGCAGCTTAGGGACAGACAATCAGCCCCAGCATTTT
CDR3 protein: CASSLGTDNQPQHF
clone size: NA
V gene: TRBV7-2
CDR3 length: 14
J gene: TRBJ1-5
D gene: NA

CDR3 DNA: TGTGCCAGCAGCCCTAACAGGGACCCCTTAGTGTGGGAGCAGTACTTC
CDR3 protein: CASSPNRDPLVWEQYF
clone size: NA
V gene: TRBV11-2
CDR3 length: 16
J gene: TRBJ2-7
D gene: NA

CDR3 DNA: TGTGCCAGCAGCCAAAACTCGCATAGCGCAGATACGCAGTATTTT
CDR3 protein: CASSQNSHSADTQYF
clone size: NA
V gene: TRBV3-1/TRBV3-2
CDR3 length: 15
J gene: TRBJ2-3
D gene: NA

CDR3 DNA: TGTGCCAGCAGCCAAGTCATTCTGGGACAGAGGCAGTTCTTC
CDR3 protein: CASSQVILGQRQFF
clone size: NA
V gene: TRBV14
CDR3 length: 14
J gene: TRBJ2-1
D gene: TRBD1

CDR3 DNA: TGTGCCAGCAGCTTGTTGACAGTTCCCTACAATGAGCAGTTCTTC
CDR3 protein: CASSLLTVPYNEQFF
clone size: NA
V gene: TRBV5-6
CDR3 length: 15
J gene: TRBJ2-1
D gene: NA

CDR3 DNA: TGTGCCAGCAGCCAGGGGGGGCGGGTTGGCTACACCTTC
CDR3 protein: CASSQGGRVGYTF
clone size: NA
V gene: TRBV4-2
CDR3 length: 13
J gene: TRBJ1-2
D gene: NA

CDR3 DNA: TGCAGCGGCTCCGGGACAGGGGCTGGCTACACCTTC
CDR3 protein: CSGSGTGAGYTF
clone size: NA
V gene: TRBV29-1
CDR3 length: 12
J gene: TRBJ1-2
D gene: TRBD1

CDR3 DNA: TGTGCCAGCGGAGGGGCGGGGTCAGATACGCAGTATTTT
CDR3 protein: CASGGAGSDTQYF
clone size: NA
V gene: TRBV7-9
CDR3 length: 13
J gene: TRBJ2-3
D gene: NA

CDR3 DNA: TGTGCCAGTAGGAGCCGCGAAAAACTGTTTTTT
CDR3 protein: CASRSREKLFF
clone size: NA
V gene: TRBV19
CDR3 length: 11
J gene: TRBJ1-4
D gene: NA

CDR3 DNA: TGTGCCAGCAGAGGACTAGCGGGGATCACAGATACGCAGTATTTT
CDR3 protein: CASRGLAGITDTQYF
clone size: NA
V gene: TRBV2
CDR3 length: 15
J gene: TRBJ2-3
D gene: TRBD2

CDR3 DNA: TGTGCCAGCAGCCACGGACTCGCGGGGGGGGGAGGTACAGATACGCAGTATTTT
CDR3 protein: CASSHGLAGGGGTDTQYF
clone size: once
V gene: TRBV5-4
CDR3 length: 18
J gene: TRBJ2-3
D gene: TRBD2

CDR3 DNA: TGTGCCAGCAGCTTAGTCAGGGGCGCCGAAGCTTTCTTT
CDR3 protein: CASSLVRGAEAFF
clone size: NA
V gene: TRBV7-2
CDR3 length: 13
J gene: TRBJ1-1
D gene: NA

CDR3 DNA: TGTGCCAGCAGTGGCTTAAGGACAGCAACCAACACTGAAGCTTTCTTT
CDR3 protein: CASSGLRTATNTEAFF
clone size: NA
V gene: TRBV2
CDR3 length: 16
J gene: TRBJ1-1
D gene: NA

CDR3 DNA: TGTGCCAGCGGGGGACTAACCCTACAAGAGACCCAGTACTTC
CDR3 protein: CASGGLTLQETQYF
clone size: NA
V gene: TRBV2
CDR3 length: 14
J gene: TRBJ2-5
D gene: TRBD2

CDR3 DNA: TGTGCCAGTAGTATAAACGGTCTAATTAACTATGGCTACACCTTC
CDR3 protein: CASSINGLINYGYTF
clone size: NA
V gene: TRBV19
CDR3 length: 15
J gene: TRBJ1-2
D gene: NA

CDR3 DNA: TGTGCCAGCAGTCCGGACTGGATTATCACAGATACGCAGTATTTT
CDR3 protein: CASSPDWIITDTQYF
clone size: NA
V gene: TRBV6-6
CDR3 length: 15
J gene: TRBJ2-3
D gene: NA

CDR3 DNA: TGTGCCAGTGGAGCCGGGGGGTCTGGGGCCAACGTCCTGACTTTC
CDR3 protein: CASGAGGSGANVLTF
clone size: NA
V gene: TRBV19
CDR3 length: 15
J gene: TRBJ2-6
D gene: TRBD2

CDR3 DNA: TGTGCCAGCAGCCCCCGGGGGTTGGGGACAGATTATTTCTACACCTTC
CDR3 protein: CASSPRGLGTDYFYTF
clone size: NA
V gene: TRBV7-6
CDR3 length: 16
J gene: TRBJ1-2
D gene: TRBD1

CDR3 DNA: TGTGCCAGTGTGGGAGGGGGTCTTTACAATGAGCAGTTCTTC
CDR3 protein: CASVGGGLYNEQFF
clone size: NA
V gene: TRBV19
CDR3 length: 14
J gene: TRBJ2-1
D gene: NA

CDR3 DNA: TGTGCCAGCAGGGTGGACAAGGGGCACAGTTCACCCCTCCACTTT
CDR3 protein: CASRVDKGHSSPLHF
clone size: NA
V gene: TRBV28
CDR3 length: 15
J gene: TRBJ1-6
D gene: NA

CDR3 DNA: TGCAGCGTTTGGGGGGGAGGGAGTATCCCAGATACGCAGTATTTT
CDR3 protein: CSVWGGGSIPDTQYF
clone size: NA
V gene: TRBV29-1
CDR3 length: 15
J gene: TRBJ2-3
D gene: TRBD2

CDR3 DNA: TGTGCCAGCAGTTACGTAGCGGGGGGACGGTACGCGCAGTATTTT
CDR3 protein: CASSYVAGGRYAQYF
clone size: NA
V gene: TRBV6-2/TRBV6-3
CDR3 length: 15
J gene: TRBJ2-3
D gene: TRBD2

CDR3 DNA: TGTGCCAGTAGCCTCGGACGGGGCGGGAACTTGAATTCACCCCTCCACTTT
CDR3 protein: CASSLGRGGNLNSPLHF
clone size: NA
V gene: TRBV19
CDR3 length: 17
J gene: TRBJ1-6
D gene: NA

CDR3 DNA: TGTGCCAGCAGCATGGGTTACCCCCTCGGCACTGAAGCTTTCTTT
CDR3 protein: CASSMGYPLGTEAFF
clone size: NA
V gene: TRBV5-6
CDR3 length: 15
J gene: TRBJ1-1
D gene: NA

CDR3 DNA: TGTGCCAGCAGTTACGGGGGAGGCGAGCAGTACTTC
CDR3 protein: CASSYGGGEQYF
clone size: NA
V gene: TRBV6-2/TRBV6-3
CDR3 length: 12
J gene: TRBJ2-7
D gene: NA

CDR3 DNA: TGTGCGTTACACCTTTACACTGAAGCTTTCTTT
CDR3 protein: CALHLYTEAFF
clone size: NA
V gene: TRBV19
CDR3 length: 11
J gene: TRBJ1-1
D gene: NA

CDR3 DNA: TGTGCCAGCAGCCAAAACCCGGGACTAGCGGAGCAGTACTTC
CDR3 protein: CASSQNPGLAEQYF
clone size: medium-sized
V gene: TRBV4-2
CDR3 length: 14
J gene: TRBJ2-7
D gene: TRBD2

CDR3 DNA: TGCGCCAGCAGCCAAGAGGAGGGGGAGCAGTACTTC
CDR3 protein: CASSQEEGEQYF
clone size: NA
V gene: TRBV4-3
CDR3 length: 12
J gene: TRBJ2-7
D gene: NA

CDR3 DNA: TGTGCCAGCAGCCAAGATCACGGGGGGGACTACAATGAGCAGTTCTTC
CDR3 protein: CASSQDHGGDYNEQFF
clone size: NA
V gene: TRBV3-1/TRBV3-2
CDR3 length: 16
J gene: TRBJ2-1
D gene: TRBD2

CDR3 DNA: TGTGCCAGCACCCTTAGCGGGGGCACAGATACGCAGTATTTT
CDR3 protein: CASTLSGGTDTQYF
clone size: NA
V gene: TRBV3-1/TRBV3-2
CDR3 length: 14
J gene: TRBJ2-3
D gene: TRBD2

CDR3 DNA: TGCGCCACCCGCCCGAAGCGGGGGTGGGAGACCCAGTACTTC
CDR3 protein: CATRPKRGWETQYF
clone size: NA
V gene: TRBV23-1
CDR3 length: 14
J gene: TRBJ2-5
D gene: TRBD2

CDR3 DNA: TGTGCCAGCATTGACAGGGGGCCTGGAAACACCATATATTTT
CDR3 protein: CASIDRGPGNTIYF
clone size: few
V gene: TRBV25-1
CDR3 length: 14
J gene: TRBJ1-3
D gene: TRBD1

CDR3 DNA: TGTGCTAGTGGTTCCTCCAGTACCGGGGGGAAAGAGACCCAGTACTTC
CDR3 protein: CASGSSSTGGKETQYF
clone size: NA
V gene: TRBV12-5
CDR3 length: 16
J gene: TRBJ2-5
D gene: TRBD2